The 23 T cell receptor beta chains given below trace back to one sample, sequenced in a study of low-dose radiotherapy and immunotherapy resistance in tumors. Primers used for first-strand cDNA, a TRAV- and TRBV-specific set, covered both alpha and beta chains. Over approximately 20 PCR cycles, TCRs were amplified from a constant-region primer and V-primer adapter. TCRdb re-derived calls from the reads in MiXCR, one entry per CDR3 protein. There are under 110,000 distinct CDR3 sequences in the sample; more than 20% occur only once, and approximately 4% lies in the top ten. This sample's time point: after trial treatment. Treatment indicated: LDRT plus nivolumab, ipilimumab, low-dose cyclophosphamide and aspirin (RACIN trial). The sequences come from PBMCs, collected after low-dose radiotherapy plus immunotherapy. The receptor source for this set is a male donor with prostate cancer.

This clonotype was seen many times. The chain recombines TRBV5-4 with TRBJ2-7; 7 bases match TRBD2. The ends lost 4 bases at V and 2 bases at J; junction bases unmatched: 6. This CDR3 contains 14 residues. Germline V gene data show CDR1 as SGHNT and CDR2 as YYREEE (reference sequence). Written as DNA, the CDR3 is TGTGCCAGCAGCACTGGACTAGACGCCTACGAGCAGTACTTC. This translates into CASSTGLDAYEQYF.

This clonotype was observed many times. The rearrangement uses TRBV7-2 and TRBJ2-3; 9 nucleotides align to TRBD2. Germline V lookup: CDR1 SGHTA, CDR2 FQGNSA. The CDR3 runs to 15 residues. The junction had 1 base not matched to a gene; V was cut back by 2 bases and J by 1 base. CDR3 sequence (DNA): TGTGCCAGCAGCTTAACTAGCGGGCGCACAGATACGCAGTATTTT. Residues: CASSLTSGRTDTQYF.

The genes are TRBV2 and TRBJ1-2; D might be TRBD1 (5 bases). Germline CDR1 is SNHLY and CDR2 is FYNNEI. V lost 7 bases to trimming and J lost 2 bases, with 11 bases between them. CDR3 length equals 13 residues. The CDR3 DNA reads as TGTGCCAGCACCGGGACGTCCAACTATGGCTACACCTTC. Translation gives CASTGTSNYGYTF.

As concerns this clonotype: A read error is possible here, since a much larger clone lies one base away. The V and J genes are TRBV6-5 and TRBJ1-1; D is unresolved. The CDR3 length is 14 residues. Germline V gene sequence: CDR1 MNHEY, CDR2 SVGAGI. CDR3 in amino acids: CASKGASYATKAFF. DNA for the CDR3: TGTGCCAGCAAGGGCGCTTCATACGCCACTAAAGCTTTCTTT.

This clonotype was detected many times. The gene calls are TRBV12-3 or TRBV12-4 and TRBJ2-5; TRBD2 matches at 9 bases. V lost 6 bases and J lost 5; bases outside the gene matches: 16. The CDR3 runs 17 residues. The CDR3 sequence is CASSYQTLAGVRETQYF. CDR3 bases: TGTGCCAGCAGCTACCAGACCTTAGCGGGGGTACGGGAGACCCAGTACTTC.

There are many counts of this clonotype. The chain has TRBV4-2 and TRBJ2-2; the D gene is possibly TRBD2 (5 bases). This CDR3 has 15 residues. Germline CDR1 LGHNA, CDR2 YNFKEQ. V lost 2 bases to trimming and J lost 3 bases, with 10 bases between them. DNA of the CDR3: TGTGCCAGCAGCCAACCGGGGTCGTACACCGGGGAGCTGTTTTTT. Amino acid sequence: CASSQPGSYTGELFF.

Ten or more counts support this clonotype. CDR3 amino acids: CASSEAAGGEGEKLFF. The CDR3 DNA is TGTGCCAGCAGTGAAGCGGCAGGGGGCGAGGGTGAAAAACTGTTTTTT. The chain employs TRBV2 and TRBJ1-4; 8 bases agree with TRBD1. The CDR3 runs to 16 residues. The V gene's germline CDR1 is SNHLY and CDR2 FYNNEI. The J segment lost 7 bases and the V segment lost 0 bases, leaving 7 bases of the junction unmatched. Complete variable domain (other parts from reference TRBV2 and TRBJ1-4): EPEVTQTPSHQVTQMGQEVILRCVPISNHLYFYWYRQILGQKVEFLVSFYNNEISEKSEIFDDQFSVERPDGSNFTLKIRSTKLEDSAMYFCASSEAAGGEGEKLFFGSGTQLSVL.

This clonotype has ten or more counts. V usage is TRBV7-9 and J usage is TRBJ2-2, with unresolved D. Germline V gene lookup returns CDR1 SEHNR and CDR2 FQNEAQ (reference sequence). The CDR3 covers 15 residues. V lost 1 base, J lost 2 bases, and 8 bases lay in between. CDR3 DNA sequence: TGTGCCAGCAGCTTAGAGTTTGGCAACACCGGGGAGCTGTTTTTT. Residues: CASSLEFGNTGELFF.

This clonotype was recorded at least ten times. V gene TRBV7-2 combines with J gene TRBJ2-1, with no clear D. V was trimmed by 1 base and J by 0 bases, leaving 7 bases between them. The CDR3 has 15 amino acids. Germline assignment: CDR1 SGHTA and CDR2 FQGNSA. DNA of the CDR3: TGTGCCAGCAGCTTAGGGGTAAGCTCCTACAATGAGCAGTTCTTC. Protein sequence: CASSLGVSSYNEQFF.

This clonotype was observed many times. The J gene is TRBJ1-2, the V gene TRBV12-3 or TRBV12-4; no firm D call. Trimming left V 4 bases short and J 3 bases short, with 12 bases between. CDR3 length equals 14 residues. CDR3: CASSWVRAHYGYTF. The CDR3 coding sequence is TGTGCCAGCAGTTGGGTCCGGGCGCACTATGGCTACACCTTC.

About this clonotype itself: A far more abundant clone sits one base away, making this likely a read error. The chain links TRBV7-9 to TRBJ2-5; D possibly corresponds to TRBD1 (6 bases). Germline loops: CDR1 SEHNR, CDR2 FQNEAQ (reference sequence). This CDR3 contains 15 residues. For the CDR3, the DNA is TGTGCCAGCAGCTTATTAGGGACAACCGGAGAGACCCGGTACTTC. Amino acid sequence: CASSLLGTTGETRYF.

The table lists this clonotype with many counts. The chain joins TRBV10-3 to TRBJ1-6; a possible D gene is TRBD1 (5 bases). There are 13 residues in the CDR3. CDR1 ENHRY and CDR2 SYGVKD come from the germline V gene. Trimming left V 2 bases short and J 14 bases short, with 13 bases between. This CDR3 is CAISETSLGALHF. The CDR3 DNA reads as TGTGCCATCAGTGAGACGTCCCTGGGGGCCCTCCACTTT.

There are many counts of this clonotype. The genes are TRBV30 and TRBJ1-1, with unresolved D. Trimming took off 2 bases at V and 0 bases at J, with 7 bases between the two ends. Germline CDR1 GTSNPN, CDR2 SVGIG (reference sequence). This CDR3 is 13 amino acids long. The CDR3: CAWSRLMNTEAFF. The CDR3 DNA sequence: TGTGCCTGGAGTCGCTTGATGAACACTGAAGCTTTCTTT.

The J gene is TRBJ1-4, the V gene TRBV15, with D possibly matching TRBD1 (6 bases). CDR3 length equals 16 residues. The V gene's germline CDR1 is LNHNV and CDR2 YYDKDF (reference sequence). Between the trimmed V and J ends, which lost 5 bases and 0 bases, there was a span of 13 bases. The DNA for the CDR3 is TGTGCCACCAGCGACACCGGGACACCAACTAATGAAAAACTGTTTTTT. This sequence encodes CATSDTGTPTNEKLFF. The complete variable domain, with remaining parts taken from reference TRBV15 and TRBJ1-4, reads DAMVIQNPRYQVTQFGKPVTLSCSQTLNHNVMYWYQQKSSQAPKLLFHYYDKDFNNEADTPDNFQSRRPNTSFCFLDIRSPGLGDTAMYLCATSDTGTPTNEKLFFGSGTQLSVL.

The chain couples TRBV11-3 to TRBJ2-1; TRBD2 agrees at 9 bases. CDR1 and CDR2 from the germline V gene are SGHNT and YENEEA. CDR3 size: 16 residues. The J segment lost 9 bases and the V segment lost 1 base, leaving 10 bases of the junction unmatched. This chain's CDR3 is CASSLAGSGSWGEQFF. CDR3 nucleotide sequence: TGTGCCAGCAGCTTAGCTGGTAGCGGGAGCTGGGGTGAGCAGTTCTTC.

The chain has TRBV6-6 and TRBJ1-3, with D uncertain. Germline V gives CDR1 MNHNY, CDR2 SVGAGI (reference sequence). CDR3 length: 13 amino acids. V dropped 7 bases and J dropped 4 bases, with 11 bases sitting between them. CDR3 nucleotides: TGTGCCAGCACCCTAGGGAACGGAAACACCATATATTTT. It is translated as CASTLGNGNTIYF.

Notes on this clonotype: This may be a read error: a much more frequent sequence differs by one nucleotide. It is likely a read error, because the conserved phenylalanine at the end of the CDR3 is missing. The CDR3 nucleotides are TGTGCCAGCAGCTCATCGGATACGCAGTATTTG. Translated: CASSSSDTQYL. The chain couples TRBV7-9 to TRBJ2-3, with D unclear. In germline, CDR1 is SEHNR, CDR2 FQNEAQ (reference sequence). Trimming took off 4 bases at V and 6 bases at J, with 5 bases between the two ends. The CDR3 runs 11 residues.

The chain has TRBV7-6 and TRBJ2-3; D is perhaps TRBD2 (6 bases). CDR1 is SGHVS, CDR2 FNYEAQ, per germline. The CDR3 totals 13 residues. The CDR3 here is CASGLVDTDTQYF. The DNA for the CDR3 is TGTGCTAGCGGCTTAGTTGACACAGATACGCAGTATTTT.

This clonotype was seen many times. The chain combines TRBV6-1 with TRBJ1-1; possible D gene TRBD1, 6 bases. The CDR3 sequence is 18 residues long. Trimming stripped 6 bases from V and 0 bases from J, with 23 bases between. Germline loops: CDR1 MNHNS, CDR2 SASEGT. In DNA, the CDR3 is TGTGCCAGCAGCCAAGAGGCTTGGGACACGGAGATGAACACTGAAGCTTTCTTT. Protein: CASSQEAWDTEMNTEAFF.

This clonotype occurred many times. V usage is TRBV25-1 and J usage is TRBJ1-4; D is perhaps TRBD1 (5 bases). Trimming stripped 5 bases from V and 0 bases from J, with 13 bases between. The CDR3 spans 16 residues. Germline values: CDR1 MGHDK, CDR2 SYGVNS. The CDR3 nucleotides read TGTGCCAGCAGTTCCCCATCGGGGGCAACTAATGAAAAACTGTTTTTT. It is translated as CASSSPSGATNEKLFF.

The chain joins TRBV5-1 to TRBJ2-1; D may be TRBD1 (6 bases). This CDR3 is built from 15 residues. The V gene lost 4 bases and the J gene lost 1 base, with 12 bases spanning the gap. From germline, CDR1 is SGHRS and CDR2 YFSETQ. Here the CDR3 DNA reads TGCGCCAGCAGCCGGCAGGGGCAGTCCTACAATGAGCAGTTCTTC. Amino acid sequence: CASSRQGQSYNEQFF.

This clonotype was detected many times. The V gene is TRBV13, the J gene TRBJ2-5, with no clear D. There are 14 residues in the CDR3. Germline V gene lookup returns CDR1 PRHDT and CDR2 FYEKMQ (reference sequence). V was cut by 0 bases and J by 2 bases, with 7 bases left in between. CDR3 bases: TGTGCCAGCAGCTTAGGCCTACAGCAAGAGACCCAGTACTTC. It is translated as CASSLGLQQETQYF.

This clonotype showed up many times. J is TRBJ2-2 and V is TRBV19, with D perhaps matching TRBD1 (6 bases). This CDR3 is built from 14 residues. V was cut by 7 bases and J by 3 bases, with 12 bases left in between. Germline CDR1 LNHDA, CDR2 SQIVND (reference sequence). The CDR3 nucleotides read TGTGCCAGTACAGCAGGGGCTGACACCGGGGAGCTGTTTTTT. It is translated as CASTAGADTGELFF.